A single sample gave rise to the 14 T cell receptor beta chains below, sequenced in a study of blood T cell repertoires in COVID-19 (dated by TCRdb to 2018 to 2021). Library preparation used the immunoSEQ multiplex PCR assay. TCRdb limited this immuneACCESS table to in-frame rearrangements with V and J called. A share of clones is missing; checked studies link under half to unresolved V genes, and the rest is unexplained. This sample is represented by about 99,000 clones; approximately 88% of them were singletons. The top ten clonotypes cover roughly 5.3% of the sample. The sample was peripheral blood. The receptors were sampled from a human donor in a cohort sampled during active COVID-19.

The chain employs TRBV2 and TRBJ2-5, with 8 bases that match TRBD1. The CDR3 length is 14 residues. Germline CDR1 reads SNHLY; CDR2 reads FYNNEI. Losses at the gene ends were 6 bases for V and 5 bases for J; bases not matched to a gene: 8. Written as DNA, the CDR3 is TGTGCCAGCAGGATGGGACAGGCCCCGGAGACCCAGTACTTC. This translates into CASRMGQAPETQYF.

The V and J genes are TRBV28 and TRBJ1-6; the D gene is possibly TRBD1 (5 bases). V was cut by 9 bases and J by 5 bases, with 20 bases left in between. This CDR3 is built from 16 residues. CDR1 is MDHEN, CDR2 SYDVKM, per germline. The CDR3 region has the DNA TGTGCCAGTACCCCGCATGAGGACAATGATAATTCACCCCTCCACTTT. Its protein is CASTPHEDNDNSPLHF.

The chain uses TRBV6-6 and TRBJ2-1, with 7 bases matching TRBD2. The CDR3 runs 13 residues. Germline lookup yields CDR1 MNHNY and CDR2 SVGAGI (reference sequence). Trimming at V came to 6 bases and at J to 9 bases, leaving 8 bases not matched to a gene. The CDR3 loop reads CASRPRLAGEQFF. The CDR3 bases are TGTGCCAGCAGACCCAGACTAGCCGGTGAGCAGTTCTTC.

The DNA for the CDR3 is TGTGCCAGCAGCCGAGAGGCGTTCACAGATACGCAGTATTTT. Its translation: CASSREAFTDTQYF. This sequence joins TRBV9 and TRBJ2-3, with unresolved D. Trimming pared 4 bases from V and 2 bases from J, leaving 11 bases between. The CDR3 runs 14 residues. Germline V lookup: CDR1 SGDLS, CDR2 YYNGEE.

This clone turned up a few times. The V call is TRBV12-3 or TRBV12-4, the J call TRBJ2-7; D is uncertain. The length of the CDR3 is 11 residues. Trimming stripped 2 bases from V and 3 bases from J, with 2 bases between. The CDR3 here is CASSLYYEQYF. DNA for the CDR3: TGTGCCAGCAGTTTATACTACGAGCAGTACTTC.

To note about this clone: The junction does not match germline at one end; this may be a read error. The chain uses TRBV2 and TRBJ2-7; 7 bases align to TRBD1. This CDR3 is built from 11 residues. Germline CDR1 is SNHLY and CDR2 is FYNNEI. CDR3 sequence: CASNRGGQKVF. CDR3 sequence (DNA): TGTGCCAGCAACAGAGGGGGACAGAAAGTTTTC. Complete variable domain (other parts from reference TRBV2 and TRBJ2-7): EPEVTQTPSHQVTQMGQEVILRCVPISNHLYFYWYRQILGQKVEFLVSFYNNEISEKSEIFDDQFSVERPDGSNFTLKIRSTKLEDSAMYFCASNRGGQKVFGPGTRLTVT.

V and J are TRBV18 and TRBJ2-2; D may be TRBD2 (6 bases). V shed 1 base and J shed 6 bases, with 15 bases lying between them. In germline, CDR1 is KGHSH, CDR2 LQKENI. The CDR3 is 16 amino acids. CDR3 in DNA: TGTGCCAGCTCACCACTCACTAGCCACGAACCCGGGGAGCTGTTTTTT. This sequence encodes CASSPLTSHEPGELFF.

The sample holds one count of this clone. This chain joins TRBV10-3 and TRBJ2-3, with 9 bases that match TRBD1. V shed 7 bases, J shed 4 bases, and the junction held 9 bases outside the gene matches. The CDR3 extends over 15 amino acids. Germline V gene lookup returns CDR1 ENHRY and CDR2 SYGVKD. CDR3 in amino acids: CAITFTGGKADTQYF. CDR3 coding DNA: TGTGCCATCACCTTTACAGGGGGCAAGGCAGATACGCAGTATTTT.

The rearrangement joins TRBV4-2 to TRBJ2-1, with 8 nucleotides matching TRBD1. After removal of 4 bases from V and 10 bases from J, the junction contained 12 bases not matched to a gene. CDR3 size: 15 residues. In germline, CDR1 is LGHNA, CDR2 YNFKEQ. CDR3 bases: TGTGCCAGCAGCCCCATGGGGCAGGGGGCATTCGAGCAGTTCTTC. This encodes CASSPMGQGAFEQFF.

The chain employs TRBV28 and TRBJ2-3; D unresolved. The CDR3 runs to 12 residues. The germline CDR1 and CDR2 sequences are MDHEN and SYDVKM. Trimming pared 7 bases from V and 2 bases from J, leaving 7 bases between. The CDR3 protein is CASNAATDTQYF. The CDR3 coding sequence is TGTGCCAGCAATGCGGCCACAGATACGCAGTATTTT.

The genes are TRBV7-8 and TRBJ1-1, with D possibly being TRBD1 (5 bases). Trimming left V 2 bases short and J 1 base short, with 8 bases between. The CDR3 sequence is 14 residues long. Germline V lookup: CDR1 SGHVS, CDR2 FQNEAQ. The CDR3 protein is CASSLRQGNTEAFF. Written as DNA, the CDR3 is TGTGCCAGCAGCTTAAGGCAGGGGAACACTGAAGCTTTCTTT.

This clone showed up just once. The chain links TRBV6-6 to TRBJ1-4; 7 positions agree with TRBD1. The V segment lost 1 base and the J segment 2 bases; nucleotides outside the gene matches: 4. The CDR3 runs to 16 residues. In germline, CDR1 is MNHNY, CDR2 SVGAGI (reference sequence). CDR3 coding DNA: TGTGCCAGCAGTTACTTGACAGGGCGGACTAATGAAAAACTGTTTTTT. Protein product: CASSYLTGRTNEKLFF.

This chain uses TRBV27 with TRBJ1-1; D not resolved. The CDR3 consists of 18 residues. In germline, CDR1 is MNHEY, CDR2 SMNVEV (reference sequence). V lost 3 bases, J lost 2 bases, and 22 bases lay in between. This CDR3 is CASSLKPLQSGFNTEAFF. DNA for the CDR3: TGTGCCAGCAGTTTGAAACCACTTCAAAGCGGGTTCAACACTGAAGCTTTCTTT.

This clone showed up just a few times. The chain combines TRBV10-3 with TRBJ2-3; TRBD2 is a possible D gene (6 bases). Germline loops: CDR1 ENHRY, CDR2 SYGVKD. CDR3 length: 13 residues. The ends were cut back, 7 bases at V and 3 bases at J, with 11 bases in the middle. The CDR3 spells CAITNGSTDTQYF. CDR3 bases: TGTGCCATCACGAACGGGAGTACAGATACGCAGTATTTT.